A selection of T cell receptor beta chains follows, all from one sample in a study of beta chain features in type 1 diabetes. Profiled with immunoSEQ multiplex PCR; TCRdb holds only in-frame clones, not every one. Seen here are 300,000 to 350,000 clones, 9.3% observed once, and the top ten hold over 0.95%. Sequencing used central memory CD4+ T cells from blood. The source is a young man with type 1 diabetes. Both conserved end residues are trimmed from each CDR3. The D gene is left open where the match is weak. Clone size, where shown, is once, few, many, or a class for clones that have expanded.

CDR3 protein: ASSSTGTVNSPLH
clone size: few
CDR3 length: 13
D gene: NA
V gene: TRBV11-2

CDR3 protein: ASSLIVQVFAGYT
clone size: once
CDR3 length: 13
D gene: NA
V gene: TRBV7-2

CDR3 protein: ASSRISGSTDTQY
clone size: NA
CDR3 length: 13
D gene: NA
V gene: TRBV7-2

CDR3 protein: ASSSPSEVQH
clone size: NA
CDR3 length: 10
D gene: NA
V gene: TRBV5-6

CDR3 protein: ASSAVTGGPTDTQY
clone size: NA
CDR3 length: 14
D gene: TRBD2
V gene: TRBV9

CDR3 protein: AISGTGQDRSYEQY
clone size: NA
CDR3 length: 14
D gene: TRBD1
V gene: TRBV10-3

CDR3 protein: ASSQSSNGEGYT
clone size: NA
CDR3 length: 12
D gene: NA
V gene: TRBV5-1

CDR3 protein: ASSEPNYGYT
clone size: few
CDR3 length: 10
D gene: NA
V gene: TRBV2

CDR3 protein: ASSLEQAHYT
clone size: many
CDR3 length: 10
D gene: NA
V gene: TRBV7-2

CDR3 protein: ASSLPLAGLYNEQF
clone size: NA
CDR3 length: 14
D gene: NA
V gene: TRBV7-8

CDR3 protein: SVGGRGSGNTIY
clone size: NA
CDR3 length: 12
D gene: NA
V gene: TRBV29-1

CDR3 protein: ASSPSGGGSTDTQY
clone size: NA
CDR3 length: 14
D gene: NA
V gene: TRBV9

CDR3 protein: ASSFPGGIGADNEQF
clone size: NA
CDR3 length: 15
D gene: TRBD2
V gene: TRBV7-2

CDR3 protein: ASNGQGADTQY
clone size: NA
CDR3 length: 11
D gene: TRBD1
V gene: TRBV6-6

CDR3 protein: ASSLGGRGEETQY
clone size: NA
CDR3 length: 13
D gene: NA
V gene: TRBV7-2

CDR3 protein: ASSYASRVTPDTQY
clone size: few
CDR3 length: 14
D gene: NA
V gene: TRBV7-7

CDR3 protein: ASSDRAEAF
clone size: NA
CDR3 length: 9
D gene: NA
V gene: TRBV2

CDR3 protein: ASRSRVYGYT
clone size: few
CDR3 length: 10
D gene: NA
V gene: TRBV28

CDR3 protein: ASSLVADYGYT
clone size: few
CDR3 length: 11
D gene: NA
V gene: TRBV5-1

CDR3 protein: ASSLRDRERNEQF
clone size: few
CDR3 length: 13
D gene: TRBD1
V gene: TRBV5-1

CDR3 protein: ASSPLPAGLSYNEQF
clone size: few
CDR3 length: 15
D gene: TRBD2
V gene: TRBV5-1

CDR3 protein: ASSVAGKDTIY
clone size: few
CDR3 length: 11
D gene: NA
V gene: TRBV9

CDR3 protein: ASSSGTVTDEAF
clone size: NA
CDR3 length: 12
D gene: TRBD1
V gene: TRBV9

CDR3 protein: ASTFQTSAGELF
clone size: NA
CDR3 length: 12
D gene: TRBD2
V gene: TRBV7-6

CDR3 protein: SVGRGDYNEQF
clone size: few
CDR3 length: 11
D gene: NA
V gene: TRBV29-1

CDR3 protein: ASSTTGAFNEKLF
clone size: few
CDR3 length: 13
D gene: NA
V gene: TRBV6-5

CDR3 protein: ASSLATSYEQY
clone size: few
CDR3 length: 11
D gene: NA
V gene: TRBV11-2

CDR3 protein: ASSFVSHEQY
clone size: few
CDR3 length: 10
D gene: NA
V gene: TRBV7-2

CDR3 protein: ASSVTGGLTEAF
clone size: few
CDR3 length: 12
D gene: TRBD1
V gene: TRBV19

CDR3 protein: ATSRESQGNEKLF
clone size: NA
CDR3 length: 13
D gene: NA
V gene: TRBV15

CDR3 protein: ASSNSTSGYQETQY
clone size: NA
CDR3 length: 14
D gene: NA
V gene: TRBV21-1

CDR3 protein: ASSIGDGNEQF
clone size: few
CDR3 length: 11
D gene: NA
V gene: TRBV5-5

CDR3 protein: ASSPPGRGHPNTGELF
clone size: NA
CDR3 length: 16
D gene: TRBD1
V gene: TRBV18

CDR3 protein: AWSVPGRGDNSPLH
clone size: NA
CDR3 length: 14
D gene: NA
V gene: TRBV30

CDR3 protein: ASSPRSAGTGDVEQF
clone size: NA
CDR3 length: 15
D gene: TRBD1
V gene: TRBV18

CDR3 protein: SVGGEFNYGYT
clone size: NA
CDR3 length: 11
D gene: NA
V gene: TRBV29-1

CDR3 protein: SVVIGGTAKNIQY
clone size: NA
CDR3 length: 13
D gene: TRBD2
V gene: TRBV29-1

CDR3 protein: SVSPQGRGNEQF
clone size: NA
CDR3 length: 12
D gene: TRBD1
V gene: TRBV29-1

CDR3 protein: ASSASYNEQF
clone size: NA
CDR3 length: 10
D gene: NA
V gene: TRBV2

CDR3 protein: ASSVDGIPISPLH
clone size: many
CDR3 length: 13
D gene: NA
V gene: TRBV9

CDR3 protein: ASSSLQGLNTEAF
clone size: few
CDR3 length: 13
D gene: NA
V gene: TRBV5-1

CDR3 protein: ASSLDGEGSYGYT
clone size: NA
CDR3 length: 13
D gene: NA
V gene: TRBV7-2

CDR3 protein: AWSLRTGGFNSPLH
clone size: few
CDR3 length: 14
D gene: TRBD1
V gene: TRBV30

CDR3 protein: ASSLGTDNYNEQF
clone size: NA
CDR3 length: 13
D gene: TRBD1
V gene: TRBV11-3

CDR3 protein: ASSAYNEQF
clone size: NA
CDR3 length: 9
D gene: NA
V gene: TRBV7-2

CDR3 protein: ASSYYGGNPMGEQY
clone size: NA
CDR3 length: 14
D gene: NA
V gene: TRBV6-5

CDR3 protein: ASSRQPNTGELF
clone size: NA
CDR3 length: 12
D gene: NA
V gene: TRBV6-5